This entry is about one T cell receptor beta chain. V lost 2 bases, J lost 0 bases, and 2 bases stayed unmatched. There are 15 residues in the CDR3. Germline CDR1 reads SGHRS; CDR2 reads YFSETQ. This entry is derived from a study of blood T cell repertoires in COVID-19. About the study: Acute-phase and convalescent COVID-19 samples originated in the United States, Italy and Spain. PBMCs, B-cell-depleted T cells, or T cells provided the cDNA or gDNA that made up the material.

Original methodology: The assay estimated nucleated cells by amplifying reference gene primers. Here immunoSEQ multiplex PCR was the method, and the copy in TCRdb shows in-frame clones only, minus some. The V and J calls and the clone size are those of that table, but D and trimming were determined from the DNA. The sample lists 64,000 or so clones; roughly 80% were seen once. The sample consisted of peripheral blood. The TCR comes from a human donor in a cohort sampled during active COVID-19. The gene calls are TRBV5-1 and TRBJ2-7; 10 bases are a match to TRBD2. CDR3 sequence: CASSFGTSDSYEQYF. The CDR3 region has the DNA TGCGCCAGCAGCTTCGGGACTAGCGACTCCTACGAGCAGTACTTC.